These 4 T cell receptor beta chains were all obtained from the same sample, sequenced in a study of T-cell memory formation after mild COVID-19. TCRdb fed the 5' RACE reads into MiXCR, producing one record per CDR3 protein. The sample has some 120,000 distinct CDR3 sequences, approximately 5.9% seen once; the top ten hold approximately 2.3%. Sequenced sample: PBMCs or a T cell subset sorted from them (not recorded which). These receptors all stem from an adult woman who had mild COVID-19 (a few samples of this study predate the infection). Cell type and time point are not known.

The CDR3 region has the DNA TGTGCCAGCAGCTTAAGGTCGGGAGCTAGCACAGATACGCAGTATTTT. It translates to CASSLRSGASTDTQYF. The chain couples TRBV7-2 to TRBJ2-3, with TRBD2 as a possible D gene (6 bases). The CDR3 sequence is 16 residues long. Trimming stripped 2 bases from V and 0 bases from J, with 12 bases between. In germline, CDR1 is SGHTA, CDR2 FQGNSA.

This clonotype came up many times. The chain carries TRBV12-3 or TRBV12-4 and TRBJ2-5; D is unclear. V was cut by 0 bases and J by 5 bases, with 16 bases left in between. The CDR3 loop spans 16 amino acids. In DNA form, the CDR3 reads TGTGCCAGCAGTTTAGCGCGGTCCCTCCGTCGGGAGACCCAGTACTTC. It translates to CASSLARSLRRETQYF.

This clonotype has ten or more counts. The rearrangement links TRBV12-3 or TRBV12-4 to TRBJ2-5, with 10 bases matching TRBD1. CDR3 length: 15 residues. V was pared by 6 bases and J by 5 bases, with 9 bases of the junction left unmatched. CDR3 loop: CASRESGQGTETQYF. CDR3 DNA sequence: TGTGCCAGCAGGGAATCGGGACAGGGGACGGAGACCCAGTACTTC.

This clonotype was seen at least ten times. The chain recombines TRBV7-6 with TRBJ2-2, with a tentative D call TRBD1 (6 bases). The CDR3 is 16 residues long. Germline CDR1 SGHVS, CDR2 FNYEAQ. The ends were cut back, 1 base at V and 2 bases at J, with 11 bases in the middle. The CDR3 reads CASSLDQGSNTGELFF. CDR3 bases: TGTGCCAGCAGCTTAGATCAGGGGAGCAACACCGGGGAGCTGTTTTTT.